This TCR beta chain is from a study of beta chain features in type 1 diabetes. Overall study: All samples yielded roughly 100 million examined sorted cells.

Overall study findings and caveats: Shorter TCRB CDR3s, moderately but significantly so, were found in Type 1 diabetes patients in all four CD4+ subsets. Across patients, naive, central memory and Treg TCRB repertoires exhibited apparently greater similarity than was observed across healthy donors.

Expressed TCRB transcripts were sequenced, since all the RNA that had been isolated was reverse transcribed. Libraries were prepared by immunoSEQ multiplex PCR; TCRdb keeps only in-frame clonotypes and omits some of them. The data show about 270,000 clones, with roughly 13% seen just once and about 0.015% held by the top ten. In this sample, this clone turned up once. Its antigen remains unidentified. The CDR3 consists of 15 residues. The V and J ends lost 4 bases and 4 bases respectively, with 17 bases between them. Germline V gene data show CDR1 as SGDLS and CDR2 as YYNGEE. Staining for CD45RO/CCR7/CD25/CD127/CD95/CD27 allowed sorting of CD4+ naive, central memory, regulatory and stem cell-like memory cells.

V and J are TRBV9 and TRBJ1-1, with D perhaps matching TRBD1 (5 bases). The sequenced sample was naive CD4+ T cells from blood. The receptor's source is a man under 40 with type 1 diabetes. The CDR3 loop is CASSPAGGSRTEAFF. The CDR3 DNA reads TGTGCCAGCAGCCCCGCGGGGGGGTCTCGCACTGAAGCTTTCTTT.